Listed below are T cell receptor beta chains from one sample, sequenced in a study of sequential checkpoint blockade in melanoma. Assay: immunoSEQ multiplex PCR; the TCRdb copy retains only in-frame clones and omits some. The table lists about 22,000 clones, around 75% of them singletons. Here the sequenced sample was CD8+ T cells sorted from blood (inferred from file names), taken from a patient given nivolumab and ipilimumab in sequence. The receptors derive from a human donor with melanoma. CDR3s include the opening cysteine and the closing phenylalanine or tryptophan. The D gene is left open where the match is weak. A clone size is listed for some rows: how often the clone was seen (once, few, many), or a class if it is expanded.

size	V	J	D	CDR3	DNA
-	TRBV13	TRBJ1-2	-	CASSFVTANYGYTF	TGTGCCAGCAGCTTCGTGACAGCTAACTATGGCTACACCTTC
-	TRBV2	TRBJ2-7	TRBD2	CASRRGGDYEQYF	TGTGCCAGCAGGAGGGGAGGGGACTACGAGCAGTACTTC
-	TRBV5-1	TRBJ2-7	-	CASSLYPGLGSEQYF	TGCGCCAGCAGCTTGTATCCAGGGCTGGGATCAGAGCAGTACTTC
-	TRBV19	TRBJ2-7	TRBD1	CASSIRDSTYEQYF	TGTGCCAGTAGTATCCGGGACAGTACCTACGAGCAGTACTTC
-	TRBV4-1	TRBJ1-3	TRBD1	CASSQDQGTGNTIYF	TGCGCCAGCAGCCAAGATCAAGGGACAGGGAACACCATATATTTT
-	TRBV4-1	TRBJ2-7	-	CASSQDGGEGGYEQYF	TGCGCCAGCAGCCAAGATGGGGGGGAAGGGGGTTACGAGCAGTACTTC
-	TRBV6-1	TRBJ2-7	-	CASIGRADEQYF	TGTGCCAGCATAGGCAGGGCGGACGAGCAGTACTTC
-	TRBV6-4	TRBJ2-3	TRBD2	CASSETSGGSDTQYF	TGTGCCAGCAGTGAGACTAGCGGGGGATCAGATACGCAGTATTTT
-	TRBV5-1	TRBJ2-7	-	CASSNRPQRNYEQYF	TGCGCCAGCAGCAACCGTCCGCAGAGGAACTACGAGCAGTACTTC
-	TRBV10-3	TRBJ2-3	TRBD2	CAISAARGSSGSNTDTQYF	TGTGCCATCAGTGCCGCAAGGGGGTCTAGCGGGAGCAACACAGATACGCAGTATTTT
-	TRBV6-1	TRBJ2-7	-	CASSELVTDSLSYEQYF	TGTGCCAGCAGTGAACTTGTTACGGACAGCCTCTCCTACGAGCAGTACTTC
-	TRBV4-3	TRBJ2-7	-	CASSQEVPSSSYEQYF	TGCGCCAGCAGCCAAGAGGTACCCTCGAGCTCCTACGAGCAGTACTTC
-	TRBV28	TRBJ2-7	TRBD2	CASSFLAGGAYEQYF	TGTGCCAGCAGTTTTCTGGCGGGGGGAGCCTACGAGCAGTACTTC
-	TRBV6-5	TRBJ2-7	TRBD1	CASSTTGGYEQYF	TGTGCCAGCAGTACAACAGGGGGCTACGAGCAGTACTTC
once	TRBV29-1	TRBJ2-7	-	CSVEEPRSYEQYF	TGCAGCGTTGAAGAACCCCGGTCCTACGAGCAGTACTTC
-	TRBV18	TRBJ2-2	-	CASSPLDFAPGELFF	TGTGCCAGCTCACCACTCGACTTTGCCCCCGGGGAGCTGTTTTTT
-	TRBV9	TRBJ2-7	TRBD1	CASSAGTGRTYEQYF	TGTGCCAGCAGCGCCGGGACAGGGAGGACCTACGAGCAGTACTTC
-	TRBV25-1	TRBJ2-1	-	CAGRAGKGEQFF	TGTGCCGGCCGGGCAGGGAAGGGTGAGCAGTTCTTC
-	TRBV21-1	TRBJ2-7	-	CASSRDNSYEQYF	TGTGCCAGCAGCAGGGACAACTCCTACGAGCAGTACTTC
-	TRBV6-1	TRBJ2-7	TRBD1	CASRGQGAPEQYF	TGTGCCAGCAGAGGACAGGGGGCGCCCGAGCAGTACTTC
-	TRBV13	TRBJ2-2	TRBD2	CASFPLAGTGELFF	TGTGCCAGCTTCCCTCTAGCGGGAACCGGGGAGCTGTTTTTT